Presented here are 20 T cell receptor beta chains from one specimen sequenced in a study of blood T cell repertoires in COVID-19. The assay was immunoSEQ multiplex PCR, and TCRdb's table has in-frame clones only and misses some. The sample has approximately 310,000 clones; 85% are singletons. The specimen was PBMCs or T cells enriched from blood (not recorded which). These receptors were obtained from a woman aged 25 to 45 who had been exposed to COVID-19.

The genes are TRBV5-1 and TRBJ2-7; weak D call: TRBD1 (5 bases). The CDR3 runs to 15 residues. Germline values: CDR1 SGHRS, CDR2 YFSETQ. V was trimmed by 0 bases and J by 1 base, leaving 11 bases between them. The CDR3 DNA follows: TGCGCCAGCAGCTTGGCTACAGGATTTTCCTACGAGCAGTACTTC. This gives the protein CASSLATGFSYEQYF.

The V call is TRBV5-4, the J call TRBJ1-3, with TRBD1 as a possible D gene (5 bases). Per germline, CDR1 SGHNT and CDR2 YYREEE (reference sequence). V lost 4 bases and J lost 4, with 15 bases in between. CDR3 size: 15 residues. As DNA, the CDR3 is TGTGCCAGCAGCCCAGCAGGAGGGGCGGGAAACACCATATATTTT. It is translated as CASSPAGGAGNTIYF.

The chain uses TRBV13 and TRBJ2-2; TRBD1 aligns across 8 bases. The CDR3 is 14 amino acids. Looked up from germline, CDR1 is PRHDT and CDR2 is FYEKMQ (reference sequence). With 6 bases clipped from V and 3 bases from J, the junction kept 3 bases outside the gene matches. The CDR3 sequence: CASRAQGDTGELFF. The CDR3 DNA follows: TGTGCCAGCAGAGCACAGGGGGACACCGGGGAGCTGTTTTTT.

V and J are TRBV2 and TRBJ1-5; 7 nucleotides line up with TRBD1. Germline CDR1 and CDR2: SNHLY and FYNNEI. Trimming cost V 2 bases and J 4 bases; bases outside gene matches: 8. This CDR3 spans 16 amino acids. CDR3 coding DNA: TGTGCCAGCAGTGAATGGTTGGCAGGGGGAAATCAGCCCCAGCATTTT. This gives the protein CASSEWLAGGNQPQHF. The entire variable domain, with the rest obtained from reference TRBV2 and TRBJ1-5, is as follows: EPEVTQTPSHQVTQMGQEVILRCVPISNHLYFYWYRQILGQKVEFLVSFYNNEISEKSEIFDDQFSVERPDGSNFTLKIRSTKLEDSAMYFCASSEWLAGGNQPQHFGDGTRLSIL.

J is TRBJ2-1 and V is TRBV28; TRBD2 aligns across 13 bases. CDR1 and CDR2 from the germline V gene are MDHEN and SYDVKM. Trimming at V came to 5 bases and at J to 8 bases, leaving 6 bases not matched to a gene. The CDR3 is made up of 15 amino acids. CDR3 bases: TGTGCCAGCAGTCAGCCGGGACTAGCGGGATATGAGCAGTTCTTC. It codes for CASSQPGLAGYEQFF.

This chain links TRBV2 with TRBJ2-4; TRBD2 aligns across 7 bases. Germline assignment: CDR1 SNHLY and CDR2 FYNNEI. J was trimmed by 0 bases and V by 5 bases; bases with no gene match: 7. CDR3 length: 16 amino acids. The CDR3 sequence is CASSISGALAKNIQYF. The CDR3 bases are TGTGCCAGCAGTATAAGCGGGGCACTAGCCAAAAACATTCAGTACTTC.

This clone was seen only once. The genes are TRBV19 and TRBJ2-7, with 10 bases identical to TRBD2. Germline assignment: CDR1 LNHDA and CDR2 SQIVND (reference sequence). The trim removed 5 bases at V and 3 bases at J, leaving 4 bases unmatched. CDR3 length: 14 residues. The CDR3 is CASSLAGESYEQYF. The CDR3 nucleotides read TGTGCCAGTAGTCTAGCGGGAGAAAGCTACGAGCAGTACTTC.

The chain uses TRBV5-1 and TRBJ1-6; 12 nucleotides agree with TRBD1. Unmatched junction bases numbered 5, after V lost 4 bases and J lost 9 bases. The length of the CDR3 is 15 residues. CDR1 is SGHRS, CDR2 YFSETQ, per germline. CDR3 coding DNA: TGCGCCAGCAGCACGGGACAGGGGGCGAGTTCACCCCTCCACTTT. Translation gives CASSTGQGASSPLHF.

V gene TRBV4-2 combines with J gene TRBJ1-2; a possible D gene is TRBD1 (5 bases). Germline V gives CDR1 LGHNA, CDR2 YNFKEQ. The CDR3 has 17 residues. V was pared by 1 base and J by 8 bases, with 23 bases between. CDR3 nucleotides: TGTGCCAGCAGCCAAGCGCCGCAGGCAGGGCGAATAGAAGGCTACACCTTC. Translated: CASSQAPQAGRIEGYTF.

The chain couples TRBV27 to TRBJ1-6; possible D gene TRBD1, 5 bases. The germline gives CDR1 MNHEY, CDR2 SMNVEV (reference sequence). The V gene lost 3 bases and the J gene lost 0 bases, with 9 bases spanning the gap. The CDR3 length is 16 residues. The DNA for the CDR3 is TGTGCCAGCAGTTTGGAGGGGAGCTCCTATAATTCACCCCTCCACTTT. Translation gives CASSLEGSSYNSPLHF.

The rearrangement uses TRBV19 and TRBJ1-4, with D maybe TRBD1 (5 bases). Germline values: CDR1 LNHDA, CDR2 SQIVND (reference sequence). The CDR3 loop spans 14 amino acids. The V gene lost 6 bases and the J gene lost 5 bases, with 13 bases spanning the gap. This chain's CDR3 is CASRTTVRNEKLFF. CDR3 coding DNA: TGTGCCAGTAGGACGACAGTGAGAAATGAAAAACTGTTTTTT.

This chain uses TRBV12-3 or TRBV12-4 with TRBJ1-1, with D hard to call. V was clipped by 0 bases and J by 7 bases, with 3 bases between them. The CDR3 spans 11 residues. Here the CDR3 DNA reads TGTGCCAGCAGTTTAGCCTTTGAAGCTTTCTTT. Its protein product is CASSLAFEAFF.

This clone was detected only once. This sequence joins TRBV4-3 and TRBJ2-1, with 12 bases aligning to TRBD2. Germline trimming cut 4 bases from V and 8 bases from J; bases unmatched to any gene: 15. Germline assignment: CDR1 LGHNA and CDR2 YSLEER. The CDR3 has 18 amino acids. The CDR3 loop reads CASSRGTSGGSPRHEQFF. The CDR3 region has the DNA TGCGCCAGCAGCCGAGGAACTAGCGGGGGGTCCCCGCGCCATGAGCAGTTCTTC.

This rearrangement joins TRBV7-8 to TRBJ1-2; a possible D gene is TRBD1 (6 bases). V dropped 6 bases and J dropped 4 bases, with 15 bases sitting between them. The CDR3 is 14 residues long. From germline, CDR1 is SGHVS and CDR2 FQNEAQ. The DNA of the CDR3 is TGTGCCAGCAGGGGGGGGCAGGGCCCCTATGGCTACACCTTC. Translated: CASRGGQGPYGYTF.

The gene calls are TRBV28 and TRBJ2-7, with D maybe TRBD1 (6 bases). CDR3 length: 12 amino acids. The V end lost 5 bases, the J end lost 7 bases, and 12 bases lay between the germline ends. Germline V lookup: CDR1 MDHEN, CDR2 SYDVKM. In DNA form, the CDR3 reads TGTGCCAGCAGTCAGGGGCACGGGGAGCAGTACTTC. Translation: CASSQGHGEQYF.

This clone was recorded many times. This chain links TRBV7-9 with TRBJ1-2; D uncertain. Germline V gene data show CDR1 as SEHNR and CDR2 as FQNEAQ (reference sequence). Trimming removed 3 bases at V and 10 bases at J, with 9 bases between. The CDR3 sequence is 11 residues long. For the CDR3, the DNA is TGTGCCAGCAGCTTTCTGATAGACTACACCTTC. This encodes CASSFLIDYTF.

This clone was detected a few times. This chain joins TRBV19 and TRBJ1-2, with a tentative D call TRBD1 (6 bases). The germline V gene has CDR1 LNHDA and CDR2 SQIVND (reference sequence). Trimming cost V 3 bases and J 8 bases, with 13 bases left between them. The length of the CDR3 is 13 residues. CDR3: CASSIQGNRGYTF. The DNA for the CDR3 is TGTGCCAGTAGTATCCAGGGGAACAGGGGCTACACCTTC.

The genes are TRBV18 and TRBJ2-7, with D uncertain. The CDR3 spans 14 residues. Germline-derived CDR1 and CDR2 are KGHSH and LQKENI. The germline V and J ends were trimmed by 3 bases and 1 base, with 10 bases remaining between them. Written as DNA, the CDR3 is TGTGCCAGCTCACCCGAGACTGTTTCCTACGAGCAGTACTTC. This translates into CASSPETVSYEQYF.

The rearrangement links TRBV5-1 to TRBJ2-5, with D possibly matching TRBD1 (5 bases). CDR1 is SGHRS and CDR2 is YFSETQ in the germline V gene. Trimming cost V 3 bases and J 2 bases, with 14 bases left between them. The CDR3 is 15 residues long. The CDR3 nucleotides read TGCGCCAGCAGCTCTGGTAGGGGTAATCAAGAGACCCAGTACTTC. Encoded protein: CASSSGRGNQETQYF. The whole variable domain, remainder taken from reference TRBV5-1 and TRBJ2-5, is KAGVTQTPRYLIKTRGQQVTLSCSPISGHRSVSWYQQTPGQGLQFLFEYFSETQRNKGNFPGRFSGRQFSNSRSEMNVSTLELGDSALYLCASSSGRGNQETQYFGPGTRLLVL.

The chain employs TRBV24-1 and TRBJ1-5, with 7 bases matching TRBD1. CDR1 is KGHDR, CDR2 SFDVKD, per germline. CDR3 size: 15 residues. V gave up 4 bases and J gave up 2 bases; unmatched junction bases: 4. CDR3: CATSDNGQGNQPQHF. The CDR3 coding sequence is TGTGCCACCAGTGACAACGGACAGGGCAATCAGCCCCAGCATTTT.